The 2 T cell receptor beta chains reported below all come from one sample, sequenced in a study of T cells in tumors after PD-1 blockade. The assay was immunoSEQ multiplex PCR, and TCRdb's table has in-frame clones only and misses some. The data contain 60,000 to 75,000 clones, 74% of them singletons. This sample comprised PBMCs, obtained after anti-PD-1 treatment. These TCRs come from a human donor with basal cell carcinoma.

The V and J genes are TRBV30 and TRBJ1-5, with 7 nucleotides matching TRBD1. With V trimmed by 5 bases and J by 0 bases, 4 bases remained unmatched. The germline V gene has CDR1 GTSNPN and CDR2 SVGIG (reference sequence). CDR3 length: 14 amino acids. Here the CDR3 reads CAWQGTDSNQPQHF. CDR3 coding DNA: TGTGCCTGGCAAGGGACAGATAGCAATCAGCCCCAGCATTTT.

V gene TRBV3-1 (or the pseudogene TRBV3-2) combines with J gene TRBJ2-2; a weak D match, TRBD1 (6 bases). CDR3 length: 16 residues. V was cut by 8 bases and J by 4 bases, with 20 bases left in between. Looked up from germline, CDR1 is LGHDT and CDR2 is YNNKEL (reference sequence). This CDR3 reads CASSPGVEPLTGELFF. The CDR3, as DNA: TGTGCCAGCTCCCCAGGGGTTGAGCCTCTCACCGGGGAGCTGTTTTTT.